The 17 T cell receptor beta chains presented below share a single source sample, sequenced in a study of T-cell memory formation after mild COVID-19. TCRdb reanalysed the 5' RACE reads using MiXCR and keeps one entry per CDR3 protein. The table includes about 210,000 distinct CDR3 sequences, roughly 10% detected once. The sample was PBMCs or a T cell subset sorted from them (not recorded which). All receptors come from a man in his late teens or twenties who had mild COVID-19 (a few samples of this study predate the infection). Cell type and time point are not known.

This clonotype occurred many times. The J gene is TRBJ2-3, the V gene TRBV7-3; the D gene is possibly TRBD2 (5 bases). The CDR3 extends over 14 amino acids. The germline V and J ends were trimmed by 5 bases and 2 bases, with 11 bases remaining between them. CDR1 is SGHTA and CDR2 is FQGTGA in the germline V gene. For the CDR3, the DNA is TGTGCCAGCAGCGCCAGCGGTTACACAGATACGCAGTATTTT. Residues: CASSASGYTDTQYF.

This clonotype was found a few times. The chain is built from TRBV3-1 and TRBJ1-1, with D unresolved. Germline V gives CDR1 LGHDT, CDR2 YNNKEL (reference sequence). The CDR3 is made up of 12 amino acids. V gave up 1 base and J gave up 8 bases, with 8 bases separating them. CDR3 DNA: TGTGCCAGCAGCCAAGTGGATAGCGAAGCTTTCTTT. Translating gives CASSQVDSEAFF.

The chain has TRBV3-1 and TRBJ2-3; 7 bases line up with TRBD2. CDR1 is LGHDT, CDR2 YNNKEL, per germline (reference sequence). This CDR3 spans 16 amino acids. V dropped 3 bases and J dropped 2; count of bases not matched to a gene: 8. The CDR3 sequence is CASSQIGGSSTDTQYF. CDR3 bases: TGTGCCAGCAGCCAGATCGGCGGGAGCTCCACAGATACGCAGTATTTT.

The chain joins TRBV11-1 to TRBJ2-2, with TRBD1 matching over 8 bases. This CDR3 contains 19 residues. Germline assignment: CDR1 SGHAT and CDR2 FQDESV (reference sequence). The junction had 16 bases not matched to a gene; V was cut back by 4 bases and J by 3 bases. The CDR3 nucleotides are TGTGCCAGCAGCTCCCTCTTCCAAATGGACAGGGCCTACACCGGGGAGCTGTTTTTT. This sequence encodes CASSSLFQMDRAYTGELFF.

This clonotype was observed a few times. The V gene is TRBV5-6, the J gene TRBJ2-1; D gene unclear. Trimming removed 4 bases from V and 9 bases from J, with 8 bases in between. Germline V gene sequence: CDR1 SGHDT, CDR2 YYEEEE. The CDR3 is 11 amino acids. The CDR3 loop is CASSRMGEQFF. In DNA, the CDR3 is TGTGCCAGCAGCCGGATGGGTGAGCAGTTCTTC.

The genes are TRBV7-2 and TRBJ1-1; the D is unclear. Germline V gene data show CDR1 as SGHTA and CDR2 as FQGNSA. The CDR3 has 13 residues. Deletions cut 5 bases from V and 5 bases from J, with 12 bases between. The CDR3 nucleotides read TGTGCCAGCAGCACCATGGAAGGTACTGAAGCTTTCTTT. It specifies CASSTMEGTEAFF.

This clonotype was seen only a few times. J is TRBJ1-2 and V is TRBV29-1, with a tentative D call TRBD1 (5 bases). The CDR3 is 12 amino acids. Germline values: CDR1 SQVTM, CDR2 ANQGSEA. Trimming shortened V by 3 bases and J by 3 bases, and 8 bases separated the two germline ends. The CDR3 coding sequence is TGCAGCGTTGAGGGGGGGGACTATGGCTACACCTTC. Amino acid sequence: CSVEGGDYGYTF.

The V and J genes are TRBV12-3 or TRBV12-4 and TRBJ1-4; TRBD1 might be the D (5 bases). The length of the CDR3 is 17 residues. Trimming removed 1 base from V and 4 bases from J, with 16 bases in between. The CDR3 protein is CASSLGGGGVGNEKLFF. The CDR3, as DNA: TGTGCCAGCAGTTTAGGGGGTGGGGGGGTAGGTAATGAAAAACTGTTTTTT.

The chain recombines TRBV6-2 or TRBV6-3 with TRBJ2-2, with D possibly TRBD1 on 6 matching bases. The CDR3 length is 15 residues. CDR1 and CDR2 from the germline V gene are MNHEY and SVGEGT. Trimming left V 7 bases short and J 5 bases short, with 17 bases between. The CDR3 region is CASTTWDTLTGELFF. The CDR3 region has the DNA TGTGCCAGCACCACTTGGGACACGTTGACCGGGGAGCTGTTTTTT.

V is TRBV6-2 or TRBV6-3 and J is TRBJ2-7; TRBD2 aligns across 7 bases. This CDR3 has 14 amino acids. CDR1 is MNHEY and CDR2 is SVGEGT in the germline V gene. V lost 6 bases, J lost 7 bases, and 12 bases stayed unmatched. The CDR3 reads CASRSGPGGREQYV. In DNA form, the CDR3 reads TGTGCCAGCAGGAGCGGACCGGGAGGTAGGGAGCAGTACGTC.

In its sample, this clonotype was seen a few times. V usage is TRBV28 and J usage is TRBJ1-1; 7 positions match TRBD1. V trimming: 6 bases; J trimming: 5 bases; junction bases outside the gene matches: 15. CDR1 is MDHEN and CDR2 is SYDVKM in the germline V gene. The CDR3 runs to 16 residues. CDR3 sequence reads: CASRIILAGGLTEAFF. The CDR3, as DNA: TGTGCCAGCAGAATAATCCTCGCAGGGGGGTTAACTGAAGCTTTCTTT.

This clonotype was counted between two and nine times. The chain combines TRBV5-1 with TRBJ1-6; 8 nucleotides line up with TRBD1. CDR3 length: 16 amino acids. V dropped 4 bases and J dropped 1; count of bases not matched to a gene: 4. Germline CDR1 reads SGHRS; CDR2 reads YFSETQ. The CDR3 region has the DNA TGCGCCAGCAGCCAACAGGGGGAGTCCTATAATTCACCCCTCCACTTT. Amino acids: CASSQQGESYNSPLHF.

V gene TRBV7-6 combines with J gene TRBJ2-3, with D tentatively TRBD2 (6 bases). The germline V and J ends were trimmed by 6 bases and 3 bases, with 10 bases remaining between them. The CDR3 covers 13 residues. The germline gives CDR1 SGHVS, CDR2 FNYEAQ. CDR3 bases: TGTGCCAGCAGTTACGGGGGAACAGATACGCAGTATTTT. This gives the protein CASSYGGTDTQYF.

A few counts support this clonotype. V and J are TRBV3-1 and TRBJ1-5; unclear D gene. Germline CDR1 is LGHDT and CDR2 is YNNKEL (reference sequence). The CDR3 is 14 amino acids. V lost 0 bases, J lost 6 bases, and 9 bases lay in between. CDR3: CASSQEAGSQPQHF. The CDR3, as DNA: TGTGCCAGCAGCCAAGAGGCGGGGTCTCAGCCCCAGCATTTT.

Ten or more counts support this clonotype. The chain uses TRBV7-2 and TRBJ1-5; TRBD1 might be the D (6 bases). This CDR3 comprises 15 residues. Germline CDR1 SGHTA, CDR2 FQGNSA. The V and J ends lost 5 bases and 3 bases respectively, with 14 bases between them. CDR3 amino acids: CASSLTGTNNQPQHF. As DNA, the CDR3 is TGTGCCAGCAGCCTCACCGGGACAAACAATCAGCCCCAGCATTTT.

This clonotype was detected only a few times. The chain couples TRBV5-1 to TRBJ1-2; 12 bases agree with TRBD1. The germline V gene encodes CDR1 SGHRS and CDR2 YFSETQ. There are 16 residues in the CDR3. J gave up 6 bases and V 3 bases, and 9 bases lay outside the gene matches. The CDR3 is CASSYGTGGAGDGYTF. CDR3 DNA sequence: TGCGCCAGCAGCTATGGGACAGGGGGCGCCGGCGATGGCTACACCTTC.

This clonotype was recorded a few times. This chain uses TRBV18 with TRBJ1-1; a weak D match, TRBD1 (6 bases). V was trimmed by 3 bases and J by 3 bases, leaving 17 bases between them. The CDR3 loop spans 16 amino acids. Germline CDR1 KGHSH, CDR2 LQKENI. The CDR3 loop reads CASSPQGRVFDTEAFF. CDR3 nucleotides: TGTGCCAGCTCACCCCAGGGGAGGGTCTTTGACACTGAAGCTTTCTTT.